This TCR beta chain comes out of a study of T-cell reconstitution after alpha-beta-depleted transplantation in children. Study-wide findings and caveats: Most T-cell counts and diversity one year after the transplant came from T cells that were newly produced. The origin of high day-60 TCRbeta diversity in some patients lay in surviving recipient T cells and thymic progenitors.

A TCRbeta library incorporating unique molecular identifiers was prepared. TCRdb analysed the PCR reads with MiXCR anew, one entry per CDR3 protein. The sample lists around 450,000 distinct CDR3 sequences; around two fifths were seen once. As concerns this clonotype: The antigen is not known.

The CDR3 contains 13 residues. Trimming cost V 5 bases and J 3 bases; bases outside gene matches: 6. Germline V lookup: CDR1 DFQATT, CDR2 SNEGSKA (reference sequence). The material sequenced was PBMCs, taken before TCRalphabeta/CD19-depleted stem cell transplant. The receptor was derived from a girl aged 2-10 years with aplastic anemia, due to receive a stem cell transplant. This chain joins TRBV20-1 and TRBJ2-7, with 8 bases lining up with TRBD2. CDR3 amino acids: CSASPGLDYEQYF. The CDR3 nucleotides are TGCAGTGCTTCGCCGGGACTAGACTACGAGCAGTACTTC.